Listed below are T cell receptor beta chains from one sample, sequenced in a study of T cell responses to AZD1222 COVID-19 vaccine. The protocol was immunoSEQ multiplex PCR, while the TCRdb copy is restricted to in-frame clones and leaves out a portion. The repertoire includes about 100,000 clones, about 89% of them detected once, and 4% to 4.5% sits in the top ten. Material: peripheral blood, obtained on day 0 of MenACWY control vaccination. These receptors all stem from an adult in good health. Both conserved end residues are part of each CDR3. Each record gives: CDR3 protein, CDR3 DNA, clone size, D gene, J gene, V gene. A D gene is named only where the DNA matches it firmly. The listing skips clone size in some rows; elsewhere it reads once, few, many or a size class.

CDR3 protein: CSARGDYEQYF
CDR3 DNA: TGCAGTGCTAGGGGAGACTACGAGCAGTACTTC
clone size: once
D gene: NA
J gene: TRBJ2-7
V gene: TRBV20-1

CDR3 protein: CATSAGDRARSNYGYTF
CDR3 DNA: TGTGCCACTTCCGCGGGGGACCGGGCAAGATCTAACTATGGCTACACCTTC
clone size: few
D gene: NA
J gene: TRBJ1-2
V gene: TRBV24-1

CDR3 protein: CASSLRGEAKNIQYF
CDR3 DNA: TGTGCCAGCAGCCTGAGGGGGGAGGCCAAAAACATTCAGTACTTC
clone size: NA
D gene: NA
J gene: TRBJ2-4
V gene: TRBV7-2

CDR3 protein: CASSGASPSGNTIYF
CDR3 DNA: TGTGCCAGCAGTGGGGCATCACCCTCTGGAAACACCATATATTTT
clone size: NA
D gene: NA
J gene: TRBJ1-3
V gene: TRBV2

CDR3 protein: CASSRGQGFAYEQYF
CDR3 DNA: TGTGCCAGCAGCCGGGGGCAGGGGTTCGCCTACGAGCAGTACTTC
clone size: NA
D gene: NA
J gene: TRBJ2-7
V gene: TRBV7-6

CDR3 protein: CASRGAGYEQYF
CDR3 DNA: TGTGCCAGCAGGGGGGCAGGTTACGAGCAGTACTTC
clone size: NA
D gene: NA
J gene: TRBJ2-7
V gene: TRBV12-3/TRBV12-4

CDR3 protein: CASSQDRGSSYNSPLHF
CDR3 DNA: TGCGCCAGCAGCCAAGACAGGGGTTCCTCCTATAATTCACCCCTCCACTTT
clone size: NA
D gene: NA
J gene: TRBJ1-6
V gene: TRBV4-3

CDR3 protein: CASRKRGSNQPQHF
CDR3 DNA: TGTGCCAGCAGGAAAAGAGGTAGCAATCAGCCCCAGCATTTT
clone size: NA
D gene: NA
J gene: TRBJ1-5
V gene: TRBV27

CDR3 protein: CATSRDLAGGVDTQYF
CDR3 DNA: TGTGCCACCAGCAGAGATCTGGCGGGAGGTGTAGATACGCAGTATTTT
clone size: NA
D gene: TRBD2
J gene: TRBJ2-3
V gene: TRBV15

CDR3 protein: CASSRDWGDTEAFF
CDR3 DNA: TGTGCCAGCTCACGGGATTGGGGGGACACTGAAGCTTTCTTT
clone size: NA
D gene: NA
J gene: TRBJ1-1
V gene: TRBV18

CDR3 protein: CASSLVADTEAFF
CDR3 DNA: TGCGCCAGCAGCTTGGTAGCGGACACTGAAGCTTTCTTT
clone size: NA
D gene: NA
J gene: TRBJ1-1
V gene: TRBV5-1

CDR3 protein: CASSPRTGGYQPQHF
CDR3 DNA: TGTGCCAGCAGCCCCAGGACAGGGGGCTATCAGCCCCAGCATTTT
clone size: NA
D gene: TRBD1
J gene: TRBJ1-5
V gene: TRBV7-2

CDR3 protein: CASSTGVYTEAFF
CDR3 DNA: TGTGCCAGCAGTACTGGGGTGTACACTGAAGCTTTCTTT
clone size: NA
D gene: NA
J gene: TRBJ1-1
V gene: TRBV2

CDR3 protein: CASSLWTPSTDTQYF
CDR3 DNA: TGTGCCAGCAGCTTATGGACTCCTAGCACAGATACGCAGTATTTT
clone size: NA
D gene: NA
J gene: TRBJ2-3
V gene: TRBV11-2

CDR3 protein: CASSSVLGQGRENTIYF
CDR3 DNA: TGTGCCAGCAGTTCCGTCCTCGGACAGGGTAGAGAAAACACCATATATTTT
clone size: NA
D gene: TRBD1
J gene: TRBJ1-3
V gene: TRBV28

CDR3 protein: CASSVGGTANQPQHF
CDR3 DNA: TGTGCCAGCAGCGTAGGGGGTACCGCAAATCAGCCCCAGCATTTT
clone size: NA
D gene: NA
J gene: TRBJ1-5
V gene: TRBV9

CDR3 protein: CASSPITSGGANEQFF
CDR3 DNA: TGTGCCAGCTCACCGATAACTAGCGGGGGGGCTAATGAGCAGTTCTTC
clone size: NA
D gene: TRBD2
J gene: TRBJ2-1
V gene: TRBV18

CDR3 protein: CASSLGLVGVDEQFF
CDR3 DNA: TGCGCCAGCAGCTTAGGGCTAGTCGGGGTGGATGAGCAGTTCTTC
clone size: NA
D gene: NA
J gene: TRBJ2-1
V gene: TRBV5-1

CDR3 protein: CASSLGPVNSPLHF
CDR3 DNA: TGTGCCAGCAGCTTAGGCCCAGTTAATTCACCCCTCCACTTT
clone size: NA
D gene: NA
J gene: TRBJ1-6
V gene: TRBV7-2

CDR3 protein: CATRGGGGNQPQHF
CDR3 DNA: TGTGCCACCAGGGGAGGGGGCGGCAATCAGCCCCAGCATTTT
clone size: NA
D gene: TRBD1
J gene: TRBJ1-5
V gene: TRBV24-1

CDR3 protein: CATSIGSGRVSYEQYF
CDR3 DNA: TGTGCCACCAGCATAGGGTCCGGACGGGTTTCCTACGAGCAGTACTTC
clone size: NA
D gene: NA
J gene: TRBJ2-7
V gene: TRBV15

CDR3 protein: CASSLAVAGGGETQYF
CDR3 DNA: TGTGCCAGCAGTTTAGCGGTAGCGGGAGGAGGAGAGACCCAGTACTTC
clone size: NA
D gene: TRBD2
J gene: TRBJ2-5
V gene: TRBV27

CDR3 protein: CASRTGGLGYTF
CDR3 DNA: TGTGCCAGCAGAACGGGCGGGCTCGGCTACACCTTC
clone size: NA
D gene: NA
J gene: TRBJ1-2
V gene: TRBV12-3/TRBV12-4

CDR3 protein: CASTRSGGNMNTEAFF
CDR3 DNA: TGTGCCAGCACCCGGTCGGGGGGTAACATGAACACTGAAGCTTTCTTT
clone size: NA
D gene: NA
J gene: TRBJ1-1
V gene: TRBV5-4

CDR3 protein: CASSSRGLTEAFF
CDR3 DNA: TGTGCCAGCAGTTCGAGGGGATTGACTGAAGCTTTCTTT
clone size: NA
D gene: NA
J gene: TRBJ1-1
V gene: TRBV28

CDR3 protein: CSVGREGTEAFF
CDR3 DNA: TGCAGCGTGGGACGGGAGGGAACTGAAGCTTTCTTT
clone size: once
D gene: NA
J gene: TRBJ1-1
V gene: TRBV29-1

CDR3 protein: CASSPGQDYGYTF
CDR3 DNA: TGTGCCAGCAGCCCTGGACAGGACTATGGCTACACCTTC
clone size: NA
D gene: TRBD1
J gene: TRBJ1-2
V gene: TRBV11-2

CDR3 protein: CASSYTGRRSPLHF
CDR3 DNA: TGTGCCAGCAGTTACACGGGTCGGAGATCACCCCTCCACTTT
clone size: NA
D gene: NA
J gene: TRBJ1-6
V gene: TRBV6-2/TRBV6-3

CDR3 protein: CASSVDPRLRGGDEQFF
CDR3 DNA: TGTGCCAGCAGCGTAGACCCTCGGTTGCGGGGGGGCGATGAGCAGTTCTTC
clone size: NA
D gene: TRBD2
J gene: TRBJ2-1
V gene: TRBV9

CDR3 protein: CASSPRWGQPQHF
CDR3 DNA: TGTGCCAGCAGCCCTAGGTGGGGGCAGCCCCAGCATTTT
clone size: NA
D gene: NA
J gene: TRBJ1-5
V gene: TRBV2

CDR3 protein: CASSDRGYGNTIYF
CDR3 DNA: TGTGCCAGCAGTGATCGAGGTTACGGAAACACCATATATTTT
clone size: NA
D gene: NA
J gene: TRBJ1-3
V gene: TRBV25-1

CDR3 protein: CASSPQTAIYSNQPQHF
CDR3 DNA: TGTGCCAGCAGTCCCCAGACAGCCATTTATAGCAATCAGCCCCAGCATTTT
clone size: NA
D gene: NA
J gene: TRBJ1-5
V gene: TRBV28

CDR3 protein: CASRPRGYGYTF
CDR3 DNA: TGTGCCAGCAGGCCCAGGGGCTATGGCTACACCTTC
clone size: NA
D gene: NA
J gene: TRBJ1-2
V gene: TRBV25-1

CDR3 protein: CASSRGSLNSGTYNEQFF
CDR3 DNA: TGTGCCAGCAGCCGGGGTTCTTTGAATAGCGGGACCTACAATGAGCAGTTCTTC
clone size: NA
D gene: TRBD2
J gene: TRBJ2-1
V gene: TRBV7-8

CDR3 protein: CASSSSLGPYYTF
CDR3 DNA: TGTGCCAGCAGTTCCTCCTTGGGGCCTTACTACACCTTC
clone size: NA
D gene: NA
J gene: TRBJ1-2
V gene: TRBV12-3/TRBV12-4

CDR3 protein: CASRPGQGANTGELFF
CDR3 DNA: TGTGCCAGCAGGCCCGGACAGGGGGCCAACACCGGGGAGCTGTTTTTT
clone size: NA
D gene: TRBD1
J gene: TRBJ2-2
V gene: TRBV7-9

CDR3 protein: CASSALAGANTGELFF
CDR3 DNA: TGTGCCAGCAGCGCACTAGCGGGGGCGAACACCGGGGAGCTGTTTTTT
clone size: NA
D gene: TRBD2
J gene: TRBJ2-2
V gene: TRBV4-2

CDR3 protein: CASSLNRLMNTGELFF
CDR3 DNA: TGTGCCAGCAGCCTAAACCGGCTTATGAACACCGGGGAGCTGTTTTTT
clone size: NA
D gene: NA
J gene: TRBJ2-2
V gene: TRBV7-2

CDR3 protein: CAWIGRGGGYTF
CDR3 DNA: TGTGCCTGGATAGGCAGGGGTGGTGGCTACACCTTC
clone size: NA
D gene: NA
J gene: TRBJ1-2
V gene: TRBV30

CDR3 protein: CASSYGSTQETQYF
CDR3 DNA: TGTGCCAGCAGTTACGGGTCGACCCAAGAGACCCAGTACTTC
clone size: few
D gene: NA
J gene: TRBJ2-5
V gene: TRBV6-5

CDR3 protein: CASSPLIGHGVKAFF
CDR3 DNA: TGTGCCAGCAGCCCTTTGATTGGACACGGGGTAAAAGCTTTCTTT
clone size: NA
D gene: NA
J gene: TRBJ1-1
V gene: TRBV28

CDR3 protein: CSVGQTAQETQYF
CDR3 DNA: TGCAGCGTGGGGCAGACAGCTCAAGAGACCCAGTACTTC
clone size: once
D gene: NA
J gene: TRBJ2-5
V gene: TRBV29-1